This TCR beta chain is from a study of blood T cell repertoires in COVID-19. Trimming cost V 0 bases and J 2 bases, with 8 bases left between them. Germline V gene data show CDR1 as SEHNR and CDR2 as FQNEAQ (reference sequence). The CDR3 extends over 14 amino acids. The data were produced by immunoSEQ multiplex PCR, yet TCRdb's version contains in-frame clones alone and is incomplete. The repertoire holds some 220,000 clones, with about 93% as singletons. The chain is built from TRBV7-9 and TRBJ2-7; D gene ambiguous. The source material was peripheral blood. This sequence originates from a man in his thirties or forties with COVID-19, enrolled during active disease. CDR3 sequence reads: CASSLANRAYEQYF. CDR3 nucleotide sequence: TGTGCCAGCAGCTTAGCGAATCGGGCCTACGAGCAGTACTTC.